This T cell receptor beta chain appears in the sequencing data of a study of blood T cell repertoires in COVID-19. About the study: COVID-19 samples, acute and convalescent, were from the United States, Italy and Spain. From T cells, B-cell-depleted T cells, or PBMCs came the material, which was cDNA or gDNA.

TCRdb keeps only in-frame clones here, not all; method: immunoSEQ multiplex PCR. This sample has tens of thousands of clones, with roughly 85% found just once. The receptor comes from a human donor in a cohort sampled during active COVID-19. The sample consisted of peripheral blood.

CDR3 nucleotides: TGTGCCAGCAACGGACAGGGAGTGGAGACCCAGTACTTC. Residues: CASNGQGVETQYF. The gene calls are TRBV2 and TRBJ2-5, with 8 bases identical to TRBD1. CDR3 length: 13 amino acids. The junction had 6 bases not matched to a gene; V was cut back by 7 bases and J by 5 bases. CDR1 and CDR2 from the germline V gene are SNHLY and FYNNEI.